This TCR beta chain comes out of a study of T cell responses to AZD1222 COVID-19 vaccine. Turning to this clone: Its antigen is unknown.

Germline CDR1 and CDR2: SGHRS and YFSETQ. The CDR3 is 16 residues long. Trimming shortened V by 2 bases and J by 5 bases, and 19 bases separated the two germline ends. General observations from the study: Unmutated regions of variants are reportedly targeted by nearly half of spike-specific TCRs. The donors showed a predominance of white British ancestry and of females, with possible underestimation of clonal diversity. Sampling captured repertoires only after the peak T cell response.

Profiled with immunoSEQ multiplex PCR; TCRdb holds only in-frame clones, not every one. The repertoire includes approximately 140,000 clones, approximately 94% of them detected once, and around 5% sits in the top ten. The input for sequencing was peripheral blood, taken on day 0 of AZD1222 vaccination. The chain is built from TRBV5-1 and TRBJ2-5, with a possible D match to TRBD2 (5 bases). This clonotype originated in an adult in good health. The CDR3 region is CASSLWGSTRGETQYF. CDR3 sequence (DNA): TGCGCCAGCAGCTTATGGGGAAGCACTCGCGGGGAGACCCAGTACTTC.